This T cell receptor beta chain was sequenced for a study of OX40 agonist ivuxolimab in advanced cancers. Study-level points and caveats: Clones of CD4+ and CD8+ blood T cells grew by week 6 at doses of 0.1 to 3.0 mg/kg.

TCRdb's table, derived via immunoSEQ multiplex PCR, lists solely in-frame clones and lacks some. This table holds fewer than 70,000 clones, 75% to 95% found once. In germline, CDR1 is MNHEY, CDR2 SVGAGI. There are 15 residues in the CDR3. The germline V and J ends were trimmed by 3 bases and 3 bases, with 14 bases remaining between them. A word on this clone: Its specificity is not known.

Sequencing was performed on CD4+ or CD8+ T cells sorted from blood, taken in a trial of the OX40 agonist ivuxolimab. The rearrangement uses TRBV6-5 and TRBJ2-5; D perhaps matches TRBD1 (6 bases). This receptor was identified in an adult with an advanced solid tumor such as melanoma, head and neck, liver or kidney cancer. The CDR3 nucleotides are TGTGCCAGCAGTTATTATACCAGGGGAGAAGAGACCCAGTACTTC. Translation: CASSYYTRGEETQYF.